This TCR beta chain was recorded in a study of T cell clonotyping in hematopoietic cell transplantation. As concerns this clone: What it binds is not known.

Time point indicated: recipient sample about 28 days before transplant, after cytoreduction. The CDR3 contains 15 residues. Germline assignment: CDR1 SGDLS and CDR2 YYNGEE. V was shortened by 2 bases and J by 1 base, with 11 bases between the two germline ends. Whole-study results and caveats: Broader posttransplant TCR repertoire diversity was predicted by graft donor and pretransplant recipient Inverse Simpson Index values.

Assay used: immunoSEQ multiplex PCR; TCRdb lists only in-frame clones, some missing. In the table there are about 41,000 clones, roughly 85% of which are singletons. The TCR was taken from a man aged 55 to 69 with acute myeloid leukemia. Some clones in this sample may be carry-over from other donors' samples. The sequencing here drew on peripheral blood mononuclear cells, taken before stem cell transplant. The gene calls are TRBV9 and TRBJ2-3; D gene unclear. CDR3: CASSVGTPGTDTQYF. CDR3 DNA sequence: TGTGCCAGCAGCGTCGGAACTCCAGGCACAGATACGCAGTATTTT.